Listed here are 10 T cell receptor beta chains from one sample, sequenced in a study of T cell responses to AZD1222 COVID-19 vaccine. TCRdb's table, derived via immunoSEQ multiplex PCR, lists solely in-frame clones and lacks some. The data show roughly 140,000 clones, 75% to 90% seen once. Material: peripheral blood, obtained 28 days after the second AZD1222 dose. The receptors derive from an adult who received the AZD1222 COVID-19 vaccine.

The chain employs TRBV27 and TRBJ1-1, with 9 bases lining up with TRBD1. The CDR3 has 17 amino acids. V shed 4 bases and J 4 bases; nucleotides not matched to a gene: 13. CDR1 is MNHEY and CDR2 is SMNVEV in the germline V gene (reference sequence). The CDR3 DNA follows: TGTGCCAGCAGTTACCGGGACAGGGAACTTCGGGGCACTGAAGCTTTCTTT. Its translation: CASSYRDRELRGTEAFF.

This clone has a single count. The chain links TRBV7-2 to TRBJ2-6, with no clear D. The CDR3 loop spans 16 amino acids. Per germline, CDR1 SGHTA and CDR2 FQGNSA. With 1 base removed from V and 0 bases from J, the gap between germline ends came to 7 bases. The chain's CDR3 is CASSLVAASGANVLTF. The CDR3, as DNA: TGTGCCAGCAGCTTAGTAGCTGCCTCTGGGGCCAACGTCCTGACTTTC. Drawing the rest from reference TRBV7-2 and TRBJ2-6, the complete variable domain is GAGVSQSPSNKVTEKGKDVELRCDPISGHTALYWYRQSLGQGLEFLIYFQGNSAPDKSGLPSDRFSAERTGGSVSTLTIQRTQQEDSAVYLCASSLVAASGANVLTFGAGSRLTVL.

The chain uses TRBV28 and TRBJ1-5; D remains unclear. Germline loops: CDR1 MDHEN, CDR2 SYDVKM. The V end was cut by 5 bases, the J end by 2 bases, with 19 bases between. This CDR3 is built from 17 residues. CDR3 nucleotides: TGTGCCAGCAGTCCGTCAAAAGCGAGGATGGGCAATCAGCCCCAGCATTTT. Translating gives CASSPSKARMGNQPQHF.

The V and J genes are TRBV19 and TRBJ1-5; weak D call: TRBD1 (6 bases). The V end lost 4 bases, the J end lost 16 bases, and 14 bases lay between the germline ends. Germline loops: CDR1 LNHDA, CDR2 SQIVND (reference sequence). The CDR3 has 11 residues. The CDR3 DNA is TGTGCCAGTAGTAGGGACATTACTCAACATTTT. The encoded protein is CASSRDITQHF.

As DNA, the CDR3 is TGTGCCAGCAGCGTTACTAGCGGGACTTACGAGCAGTACTTC. The encoded protein is CASSVTSGTYEQYF. J is TRBJ2-7 and V is TRBV7-2, with 10 bases lining up with TRBD2. Germline V gene data show CDR1 as SGHTA and CDR2 as FQGNSA. This CDR3 spans 14 amino acids. Unmatched junction bases numbered 5, after V lost 5 bases and J lost 4 bases.

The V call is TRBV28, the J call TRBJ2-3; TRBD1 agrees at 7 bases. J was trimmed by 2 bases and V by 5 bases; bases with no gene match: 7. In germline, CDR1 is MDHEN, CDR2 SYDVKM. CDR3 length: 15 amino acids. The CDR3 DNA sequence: TGTGCCAGCAGTGACAGGGTAGCCCTCACAGATACGCAGTATTTT. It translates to CASSDRVALTDTQYF.

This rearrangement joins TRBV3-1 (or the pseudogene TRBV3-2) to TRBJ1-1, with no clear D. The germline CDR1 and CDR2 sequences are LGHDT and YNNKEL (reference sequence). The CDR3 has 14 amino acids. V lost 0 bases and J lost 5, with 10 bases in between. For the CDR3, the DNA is TGTGCCAGCAGCCAAGATCCGGGTAGGACTGAAGCTTTCTTT. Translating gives CASSQDPGRTEAFF.

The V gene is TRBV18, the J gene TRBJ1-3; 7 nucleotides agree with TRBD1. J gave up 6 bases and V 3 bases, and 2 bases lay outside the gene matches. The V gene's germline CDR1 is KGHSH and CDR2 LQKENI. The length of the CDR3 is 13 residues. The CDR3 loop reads CASSPGTENTIYF. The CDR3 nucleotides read TGTGCCAGCTCACCCGGGACAGAAAACACCATATATTTT.

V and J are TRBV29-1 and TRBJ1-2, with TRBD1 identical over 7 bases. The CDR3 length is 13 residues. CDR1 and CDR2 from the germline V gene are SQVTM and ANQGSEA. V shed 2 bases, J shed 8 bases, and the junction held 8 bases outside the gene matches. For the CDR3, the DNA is TGCAGCGTTGAAAAAAACAGGGGTGGCGGCTACACCTTC. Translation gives CSVEKNRGGGYTF.

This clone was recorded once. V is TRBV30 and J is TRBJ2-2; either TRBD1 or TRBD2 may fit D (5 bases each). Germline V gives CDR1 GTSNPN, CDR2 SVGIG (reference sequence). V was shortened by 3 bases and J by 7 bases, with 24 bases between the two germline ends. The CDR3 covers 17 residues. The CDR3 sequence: CAWRVRGARNVGGELFF. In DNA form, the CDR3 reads TGTGCCTGGAGGGTCCGAGGGGCGCGTAATGTCGGCGGGGAGCTGTTTTTT.